This T cell receptor beta chain stems from a study of T cell changes during pregnancy in multiple sclerosis. Germline CDR1 is MNHEY and CDR2 is SMNVEV (reference sequence). V was clipped by 6 bases and J by 1 base, with 14 bases between them. This CDR3 is built from 15 residues. Using immunoSEQ multiplex PCR, the repertoire was profiled, and TCRdb retains in-frame clones only, with some absent. The sample shows over 55,000 clones, 85% to 95% of them seen only once. The sequenced sample was CD8+ T cells from peripheral blood mononuclear cells, obtained in the third trimester of pregnancy. The rearrangement joins TRBV27 to TRBJ2-3; D perhaps matches TRBD2 (6 bases). This sequence was found in a female donor with multiple sclerosis, enrolled in a pregnancy study. CDR3 DNA: TGTGCCAGCAGCTTTGATATAGCGGGCACAGATACGCAGTATTTT. Its translation: CASSFDIAGTDTQYF.